The present TCR beta chain was sequenced within a study of blood T cells in healthy people across ages. General study results and limits: Unsorted PBMCs blocked a conclusive comparison of naive and antigen-experienced cells.

Many counts were recorded for this clonotype. What it binds is unknown. A sample-barcoded 5' primer and a J-beta primer mix were used in a second PCR of roughly 7 to 11 cycles. From the 5' RACE reads, TCRdb called clonotypes with MiXCR, one entry per CDR3 protein. In the table there are under 2 million distinct CDR3 sequences, around 35% of which are singletons. The sample comprised blood. This receptor was identified in a woman in her twenties or thirties in good health.

The CDR3 protein is CSARGPKTQYF. The DNA for the CDR3 is TGCAGTGCTAGGGGCCCCAAGACCCAGTACTTC. The gene calls are TRBV20-1 and TRBJ2-5; D gene uncertain. Germline V gene lookup returns CDR1 DFQATT and CDR2 SNEGSKA (reference sequence). The CDR3 covers 11 residues. The V gene lost 3 bases and the J gene lost 6 bases, with 8 bases spanning the gap.